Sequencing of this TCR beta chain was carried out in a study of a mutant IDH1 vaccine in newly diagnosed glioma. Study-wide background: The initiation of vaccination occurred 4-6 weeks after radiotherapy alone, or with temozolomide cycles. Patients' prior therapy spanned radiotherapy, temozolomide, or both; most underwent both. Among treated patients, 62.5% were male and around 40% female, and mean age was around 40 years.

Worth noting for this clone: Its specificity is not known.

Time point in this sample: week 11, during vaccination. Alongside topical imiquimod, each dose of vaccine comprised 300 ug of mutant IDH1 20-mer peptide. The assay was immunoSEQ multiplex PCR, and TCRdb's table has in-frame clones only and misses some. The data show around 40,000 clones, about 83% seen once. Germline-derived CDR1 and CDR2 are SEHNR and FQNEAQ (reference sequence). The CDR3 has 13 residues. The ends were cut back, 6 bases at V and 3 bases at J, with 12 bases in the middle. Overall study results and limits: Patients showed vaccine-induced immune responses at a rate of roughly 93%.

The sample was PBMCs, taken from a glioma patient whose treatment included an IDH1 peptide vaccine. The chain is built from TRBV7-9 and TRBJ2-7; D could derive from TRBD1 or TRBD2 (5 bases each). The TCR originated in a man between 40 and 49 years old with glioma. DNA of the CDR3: TGTGCCAGCAGTTGGGACCGACTCTACGAGCAGTACTTC. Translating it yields CASSWDRLYEQYF.